This entry lists 5 T cell receptor beta chains sequenced from one sample in a study of shared clonotypes between healthy human individuals. Libraries were prepared by immunoSEQ multiplex PCR; TCRdb keeps only in-frame clonotypes and omits some of them. The repertoire holds about 460,000 clones, with 75% to 80% as singletons. The specimen was PBMCs. These receptors were obtained from a woman between 35 and 50 years old in good health. Some clones in this sample may be carry-over from other donors' samples.

The V and J genes are TRBV6-6 and TRBJ2-7, with 7 nucleotides matching TRBD1. Germline values: CDR1 MNHNY, CDR2 SVGAGI (reference sequence). The CDR3 length is 14 residues. V gave up 3 bases and J gave up 3 bases; unmatched junction bases: 5. The CDR3 nucleotides read TGTGCCAGCAGTTATTTGGGACAGCTCTACGAGCAGTACTTC. Protein: CASSYLGQLYEQYF.

This chain links TRBV10-2 with TRBJ2-5; D is undetermined. The J call may be in error: the DNA end matches TRBJ2-7 better. This CDR3 region has 15 residues. CDR1 is WSHSY and CDR2 is SAAADI in the germline V gene. CDR3 bases: TGCGCCAGCAGTGGGAGCAAGGGCGGCACCTACGAGCAGTACTTC. Its protein is CASSGSKGGTYEQYF.

Points on this clone: A read error is likely here: a far larger clone is one base away. This CDR3 is also generated by other DNA sequences in the sample. The chain uses TRBV30 and TRBJ2-3; D is ambiguous. The CDR3 extends over 14 amino acids. Germline-derived CDR1 and CDR2 are GTSNPN and SVGIG (reference sequence). For the CDR3, the DNA is TGCGCCTGGAGTGTAGGGCTTAGCACAGATACGCAGTATTTT. It specifies CAWSVGLSTDTQYF.

The rearrangement joins TRBV4-3 to TRBJ2-1, with D perhaps matching TRBD1 (5 bases). Germline values: CDR1 LGHNA, CDR2 YSLEER. Trimming stripped 0 bases from V and 7 bases from J, with 13 bases between. The CDR3 covers 15 residues. The CDR3 spells CASSQDVQGRNEQFF. In DNA, the CDR3 is TGCGCCAGCAGCCAAGATGTGCAGGGTAGGAATGAGCAGTTCTTC.

The chain recombines TRBV27 with TRBJ1-2; TRBD1 matches at 7 bases. Germline V gene sequence: CDR1 MNHEY, CDR2 SMNVEV (reference sequence). Trimming took 3 bases from V and 2 from J; bases not matched to a gene: 3. There are 14 residues in the CDR3. The CDR3 region is CASSFTRGNYGYTF. As DNA, the CDR3 is TGTGCCAGCAGTTTTACCAGGGGGAACTATGGCTACACCTTC.